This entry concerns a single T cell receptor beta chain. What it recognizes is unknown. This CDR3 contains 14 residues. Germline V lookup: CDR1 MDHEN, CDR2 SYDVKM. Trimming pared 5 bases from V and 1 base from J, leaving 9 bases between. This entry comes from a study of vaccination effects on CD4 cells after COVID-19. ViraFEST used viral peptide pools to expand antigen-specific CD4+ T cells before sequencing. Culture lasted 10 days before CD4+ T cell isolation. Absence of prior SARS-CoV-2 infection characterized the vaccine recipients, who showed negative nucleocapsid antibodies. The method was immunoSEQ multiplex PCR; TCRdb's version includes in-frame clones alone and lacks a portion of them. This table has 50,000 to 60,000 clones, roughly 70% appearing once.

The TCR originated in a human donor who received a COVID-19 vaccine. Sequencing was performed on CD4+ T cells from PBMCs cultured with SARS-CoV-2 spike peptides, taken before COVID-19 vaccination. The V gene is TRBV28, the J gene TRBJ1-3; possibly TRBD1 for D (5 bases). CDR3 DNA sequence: TGTGCCAGCAGTCAGGGATATTCTGGAAACACCATATATTTT. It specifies CASSQGYSGNTIYF.